This T cell receptor (beta chain) was identified during a study of T cell repertoires in cytomegalovirus infection. General study results and limits: Ex vivo, HLA-C-restricted CMV-specific TCR beta clonotypes prevailed over the rest of the response.

A single record per CDR3 protein comes from TCRdb applying MiXCR to the reads. The table records about 140,000 distinct CDR3 sequences, 5.5% to 7% of them present only once. Worth noting for this clonotype: What it recognizes is unknown.

The sample consisted of PBMCs. The TCR originated in a human donor in good health (CMV status not recorded). Some clones in this sample may be carry-over from other donors' samples.

The CDR3 region has the DNA TGCAGCGCCGAGTCTAGCACAGATACGCAGTATTTT. Translated, it gives CSAESSTDTQYF. The chain has TRBV29-1 and TRBJ2-3; D remains ambiguous. The CDR3 is 12 residues long. Looked up from germline, CDR1 is SQVTM and CDR2 is ANQGSEA. Trimming left V 7 bases short and J 0 bases short, with 8 bases between.